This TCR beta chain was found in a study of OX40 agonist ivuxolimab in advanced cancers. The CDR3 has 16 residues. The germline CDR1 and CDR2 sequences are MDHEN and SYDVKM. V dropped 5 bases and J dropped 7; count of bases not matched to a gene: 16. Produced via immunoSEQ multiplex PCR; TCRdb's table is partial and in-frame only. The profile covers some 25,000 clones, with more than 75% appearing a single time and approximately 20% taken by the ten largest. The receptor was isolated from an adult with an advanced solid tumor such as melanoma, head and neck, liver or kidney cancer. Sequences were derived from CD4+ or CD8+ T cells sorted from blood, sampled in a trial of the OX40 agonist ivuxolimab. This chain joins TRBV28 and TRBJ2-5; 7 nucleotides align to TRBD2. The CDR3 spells CASSPPQRGAPRTQYF. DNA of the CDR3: TGTGCCAGCAGTCCCCCCCAGCGGGGAGCCCCTAGGACCCAGTACTTC.